This T cell receptor (beta chain) was captured by sequencing in a study of glioma-infiltrating T cells. Study at large: WHO grade II oligodendrogliomas or astrocytomas, plus non-recurrent WHO grade IV glioblastomas, were sampled. Presurgical dexamethasone in glioma patients lasted six or fewer days. Study-wide results and limits: Tissue-blood divergence was below expectation in non-neoplastic patients, above in gliomas. Very few CDR3 sequences were shared between tissue and blood.

V was trimmed by 6 bases and J by 4 bases, leaving 12 bases between them. This CDR3 is built from 13 residues. In germline, CDR1 is WSHSY, CDR2 SAAADI. TCR alpha and beta CDR3 regions were amplified from RNA using iRepertoire nested multiplex PCR. One entry per CDR3 protein results from TCRdb running MiXCR on the multiplex PCR reads. The sample has a few hundred thousand distinct CDR3 sequences, more than 35% seen once; the top ten hold around 11%. This clonotype was detected a few times. Its antigen is not known. The material sequenced was glioma tissue, nonneoplastic brain tissue, or PBMCs (not recorded which). The sequence was obtained from a human donor with low-grade glioma or glioblastoma, undergoing nonglioma brain surgery, or in good health (not recorded which). The chain recombines TRBV10-2 with TRBJ1-1; D uncertain. The CDR3, as DNA: TGCGCCAGCAGAACGTGGGGAGCCACTGAAGCTTTCTTT. This codes for CASRTWGATEAFF.